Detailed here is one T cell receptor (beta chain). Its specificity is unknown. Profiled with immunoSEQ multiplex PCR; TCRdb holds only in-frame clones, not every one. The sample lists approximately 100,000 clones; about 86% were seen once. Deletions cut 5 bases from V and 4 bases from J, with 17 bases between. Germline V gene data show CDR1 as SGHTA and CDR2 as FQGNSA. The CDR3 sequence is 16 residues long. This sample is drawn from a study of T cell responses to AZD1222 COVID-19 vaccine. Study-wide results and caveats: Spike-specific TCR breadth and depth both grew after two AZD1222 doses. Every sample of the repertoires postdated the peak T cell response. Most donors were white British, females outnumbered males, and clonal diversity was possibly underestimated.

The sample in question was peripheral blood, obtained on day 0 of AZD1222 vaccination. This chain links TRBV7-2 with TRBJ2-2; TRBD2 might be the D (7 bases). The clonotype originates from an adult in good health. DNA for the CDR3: TGTGCCAGCAGCCTTAGGGGGGGAGTCGGCACCGGGGAGCTGTTTTTT. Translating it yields CASSLRGGVGTGELFF.